This T cell receptor (beta chain) was captured by sequencing in a study of blood T cell repertoires in COVID-19. Study in general: Samples representing acute and convalescent COVID-19 were sourced from the United States, Italy and Spain. T cells, B-cell-depleted T cells, or PBMCs supplied cDNA or gDNA.

V was trimmed by 1 base and J by 5 bases, leaving 15 bases between them. The CDR3 covers 17 residues. Germline V gene sequence: CDR1 KGHSH, CDR2 LQKENI. Original processing methods: Scientists estimated how many nucleated cells there were by amplifying reference gene primers. Here immunoSEQ multiplex PCR was the method, and the copy in TCRdb shows in-frame clones only, minus some. That table supplies the V and J calls and clone size; D and trimming were determined from the DNA. The repertoire holds some 75,000 clones, with under 80% as singletons. Sequenced material: peripheral blood. This rearrangement joins TRBV18 to TRBJ1-6; possibly TRBD1 for D (6 bases). The sequence was collected from a woman older than 75 with active or convalescent COVID-19. CDR3 nucleotides: TGTGCCAGCTCACCACGGGACAAAATCGTCGATAATTCACCCCTCCACTTT. Residues: CASSPRDKIVDNSPLHF.